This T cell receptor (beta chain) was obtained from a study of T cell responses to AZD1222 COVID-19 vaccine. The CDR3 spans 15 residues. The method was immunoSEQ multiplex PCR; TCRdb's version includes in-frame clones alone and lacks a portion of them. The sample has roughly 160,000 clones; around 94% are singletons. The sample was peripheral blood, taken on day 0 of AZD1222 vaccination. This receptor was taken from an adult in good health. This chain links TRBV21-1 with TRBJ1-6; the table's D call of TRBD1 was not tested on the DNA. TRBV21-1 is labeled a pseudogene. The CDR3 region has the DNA TGTGCCAGCAGCAGAAACAGGGTGGGTAATTCACCCCTCCACTTT. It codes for CASSRNRVGNSPLHF.